A single sample is the source of the 14 T cell receptor beta chains below, sequenced in a study of cytomegalovirus exposure and HLA in healthy donors. Produced via immunoSEQ multiplex PCR; TCRdb's table is partial and in-frame only. The repertoire holds about 110,000 clones, with around 82% as singletons. Sequencing used PBMCs. The receptors were sampled from a woman aged 18-29 years in good health and CMV-seronegative.

In this sample, this clone turned up once. The chain combines TRBV5-8 with TRBJ2-5, with no clear D. V was cut by 6 bases and J by 7 bases, with 10 bases left in between. Germline-derived CDR1 and CDR2 are SGHTS and YDEGEE. This CDR3 contains 11 residues. The CDR3 nucleotides are TGTGCCAGCAACCTAAAATCGACCCAGTACTTC. This sequence encodes CASNLKSTQYF.

This clone was seen a single time. The chain carries TRBV6-5 and TRBJ2-1, with TRBD2 matching over 8 bases. Germline-derived CDR1 and CDR2 are MNHEY and SVGAGI. V lost 0 bases and J lost 9; bases outside the gene matches: 4. This CDR3 comprises 14 residues. This CDR3 reads CASSYSGGGTEQFF. The CDR3 DNA follows: TGTGCCAGCAGTTACTCGGGCGGGGGGACTGAGCAGTTCTTC.

The chain carries TRBV6-5 and TRBJ2-7; the match to TRBD1 covers 10 bases. V shed 6 bases, J shed 6 bases, and the junction held 5 bases outside the gene matches. Germline CDR1 reads MNHEY; CDR2 reads SVGAGI. The CDR3 consists of 13 residues. The chain's CDR3 is CASSPTGGGEQYF. CDR3 nucleotides: TGTGCCAGCAGCCCGACAGGGGGCGGCGAGCAGTACTTC.

This rearrangement joins TRBV27 to TRBJ1-2, with D hard to call. The germline gives CDR1 MNHEY, CDR2 SMNVEV (reference sequence). The CDR3 runs to 14 residues. V lost 6 bases and J lost 3, with 14 bases in between. The CDR3 DNA is TGTGCCAGCAGCTATGCAAAGCGGGACTATGGCTACACCTTC. The encoded protein is CASSYAKRDYGYTF.

This chain links TRBV5-1 with TRBJ2-1; 9 bases match TRBD2. This CDR3 region has 15 residues. Germline assignment: CDR1 SGHRS and CDR2 YFSETQ. Trimming removed 1 base from V and 1 base from J; junction bases left unmatched: 0. The CDR3, as DNA: TGCGCCAGCAGCTTGACTAGCGGGTCCTACAATGAGCAGTTCTTC. Translated: CASSLTSGSYNEQFF.

The V and J genes are TRBV19 and TRBJ2-3, with TRBD2 matching over 15 bases. After removal of 6 bases from V and 0 bases from J, the junction contained 4 bases not matched to a gene. This CDR3 has 17 amino acids. Germline CDR1 LNHDA, CDR2 SQIVND (reference sequence). CDR3 nucleotides: TGTGCCAGTAGGCCGGGACTAGCGGGGGGCAGCACAGATACGCAGTATTTT. Its translation is CASRPGLAGGSTDTQYF.

The chain uses TRBV29-1 and TRBJ2-2; 8 bases line up with TRBD1. This CDR3 spans 16 amino acids. Germline CDR1 is SQVTM and CDR2 is ANQGSEA. The V segment lost 4 bases and the J segment 5 bases; nucleotides outside the gene matches: 12. CDR3 DNA: TGCAGCGTTGTTGGGGGGCAGGGGGCGCGGACCGGGGAGCTGTTTTTT. It is translated as CSVVGGQGARTGELFF.

The J gene is TRBJ1-2, the V gene TRBV19; perhaps TRBD1 as D (5 bases). Trimming shortened V by 4 bases and J by 4 bases, and 16 bases separated the two germline ends. This CDR3 contains 15 residues. Germline CDR1 and CDR2: LNHDA and SQIVND (reference sequence). This CDR3 reads CASSKSLTESYGYTF. The CDR3 DNA is TGTGCCAGTAGTAAATCCCTGACAGAGTCCTATGGCTACACCTTC.

Only one count was recorded for this clone. V is TRBV27 and J is TRBJ2-1; 12 nucleotides align to TRBD2. V dropped 7 bases and J dropped 4; count of bases not matched to a gene: 5. The germline V gene encodes CDR1 MNHEY and CDR2 SMNVEV (reference sequence). The CDR3 extends over 15 amino acids. CDR3 nucleotides: TGTGCCAGCAACCTAGCGGGGGGGCGATACAATGAGCAGTTCTTC. Protein product: CASNLAGGRYNEQFF.

To note about this clone: The identical CDR3 is also encoded by other nucleotide sequences in the sample. The rearrangement uses TRBV9 and TRBJ2-7; 13 nucleotides agree with TRBD2. Germline CDR1 SGDLS, CDR2 YYNGEE. The CDR3 runs to 17 residues. V shed 2 bases and J 4 bases; nucleotides not matched to a gene: 9. The CDR3 loop reads CASSVPGLAGRRYEQYF. CDR3 DNA sequence: TGTGCCAGCAGCGTCCCGGGACTAGCGGGGAGGAGATACGAGCAGTACTTC.

The chain uses TRBV9 and TRBJ2-7, with D tentatively TRBD2 (5 bases). The CDR3 sequence is 15 residues long. Trimming pared 6 bases from V and 3 bases from J, leaving 19 bases between. Germline values: CDR1 SGDLS, CDR2 YYNGEE. The CDR3 is CASNELECDIYEQYF. The CDR3 nucleotides read TGTGCCAGCAACGAACTAGAGTGCGACATCTACGAGCAGTACTTC.

The chain recombines TRBV4-1 with TRBJ1-1; D perhaps matches TRBD1 (5 bases). This CDR3 region has 18 residues. CDR1 and CDR2 (germline): MGHRA, YSYEKL. Trimming removed 8 bases at V and 1 base at J, with 26 bases between. CDR3 DNA: TGCGCCAGCGCTGGACCCCTTGGGGGACTTCCGTCGAACACTGAAGCTTTCTTT. Translated, it gives CASAGPLGGLPSNTEAFF.

The chain uses TRBV9 and TRBJ2-1; TRBD2 matches at 16 bases. Germline loops: CDR1 SGDLS, CDR2 YYNGEE. The CDR3 runs 17 residues. After removal of 4 bases from V and 9 bases from J, the junction contained 10 bases not matched to a gene. The CDR3 region has the DNA TGTGCCAGCAGCTCCTGGGGACTAGCGGGGGGGCCGGGTGAGCAGTTCTTC. As protein: CASSSWGLAGGPGEQFF.

This clone was recorded once. The chain combines TRBV4-1 with TRBJ1-4; D perhaps matches TRBD1 (5 bases). CDR1 MGHRA and CDR2 YSYEKL come from the germline V gene. Trimming stripped 4 bases from V and 3 bases from J, with 12 bases between. This CDR3 is 15 amino acids long. CDR3 sequence reads: CASSLERGANEKLFF. As DNA, the CDR3 is TGCGCCAGCAGCCTTGAGCGGGGGGCTAATGAAAAACTGTTTTTT.